Presented here are 7 T cell receptor beta chains from one specimen sequenced in a study of cytomegalovirus exposure and HLA in healthy donors. 13 Jbeta primers and 60 Vbeta primers were used for the PCR. This table comes from immunoSEQ multiplex PCR, and its TCRdb copy is limited to in-frame clones, with some not included. The sample has over 150,000 clones; 60% to 85% are singletons. Sequenced material: PBMCs. The source of these receptors is a male donor in good health and CMV-seronegative.

About this clone: A read error may be the cause here, since a much bigger clone is one base away. CDR3 region: CASSSGQVNQPQHF. The CDR3 DNA reads as TGTGCCAGCAGTTCCGGACAGGTCAATCAGCCCCAGCATTTT. The chain employs TRBV6-5 and TRBJ1-5; TRBD1 matches 7 bases. Germline CDR1 and CDR2: MNHEY and SVGAGI. V trimming: 4 bases; J trimming: 3 bases; junction bases outside the gene matches: 3. The CDR3 loop spans 14 amino acids.

This clone was observed a handful of times. The V gene is TRBV6-5, the J gene TRBJ1-2; 9 bases are shared with TRBD1. With 6 bases clipped from V and 5 bases from J, the junction kept 4 bases outside the gene matches. Germline CDR1 and CDR2: MNHEY and SVGAGI. The CDR3 is 13 amino acids. The CDR3 bases are TGTGCCAGCAGGAAGACAGGGGGGTATGGCTACACCTTC. Its protein is CASRKTGGYGYTF.

The V gene is TRBV11-2, the J gene TRBJ2-3, with 7 bases identical to TRBD1. This CDR3 is built from 16 residues. The junction had 7 bases not matched to a gene; V was cut back by 3 bases and J by 1 base. The V gene's germline CDR1 is SGHAT and CDR2 FQNNGV. DNA of the CDR3: TGTGCCAGCAGCTTTAGGACAGGTCAGGGCACAGATACGCAGTATTTT. Translating it yields CASSFRTGQGTDTQYF.

In DNA form, the CDR3 reads TGTGCCAGCAGCTTTAGAAGCGGGGGGACAGATACGCAGTATTTT. Its protein is CASSFRSGGTDTQYF. The V call is TRBV11-2, the J call TRBJ2-3; 9 bases map to TRBD2. V lost 3 bases to trimming and J lost 3 bases; unmatched junction nucleotides: 4. Germline CDR1 SGHAT, CDR2 FQNNGV. The CDR3 covers 15 residues.

The rearrangement links TRBV28 to TRBJ2-7; D is perhaps TRBD2 (5 bases). The ends were cut back, 6 bases at V and 0 bases at J, with 18 bases in the middle. This CDR3 comprises 16 residues. Germline-derived CDR1 and CDR2 are MDHEN and SYDVKM. CDR3 residues: CASRGGGLPHSYEQYF. In DNA form, the CDR3 reads TGTGCCAGCAGGGGTGGAGGCCTCCCACACTCCTACGAGCAGTACTTC.

V and J are TRBV30 and TRBJ1-5; D possibly corresponds to TRBD1 (6 bases). CDR3 length equals 16 residues. V shed 2 bases and J shed 6 bases, with 20 bases lying between them. Germline lookup yields CDR1 GTSNPN and CDR2 SVGIG (reference sequence). The CDR3, as DNA: TGTGCCTGGAGTCCTAACAGGGTGTTAATCGGTCAGCCCCAGCATTTT. Translating gives CAWSPNRVLIGQPQHF. Complete variable domain (other parts from reference TRBV30 and TRBJ1-5): SQTIHQWPATLVQPVGSPLSLECTVEGTSNPNLYWYRQAAGRGLQLLFYSVGIGQISSEVPQNLSASRPQDRQFILSSKKLLLSDSGFYLCAWSPNRVLIGQPQHFGDGTRLSIL.

This clone has just one count. The rearrangement joins TRBV12-5 to TRBJ1-5, with D tentatively TRBD1 (5 bases). The CDR3 contains 14 residues. V lost 6 bases and J lost 3, with 12 bases in between. The germline V gene encodes CDR1 LGHNT and CDR2 FRNRAP. The CDR3 reads CASGPSQANQPQHF. DNA of the CDR3: TGTGCTAGTGGCCCCTCACAGGCCAATCAGCCCCAGCATTTT.